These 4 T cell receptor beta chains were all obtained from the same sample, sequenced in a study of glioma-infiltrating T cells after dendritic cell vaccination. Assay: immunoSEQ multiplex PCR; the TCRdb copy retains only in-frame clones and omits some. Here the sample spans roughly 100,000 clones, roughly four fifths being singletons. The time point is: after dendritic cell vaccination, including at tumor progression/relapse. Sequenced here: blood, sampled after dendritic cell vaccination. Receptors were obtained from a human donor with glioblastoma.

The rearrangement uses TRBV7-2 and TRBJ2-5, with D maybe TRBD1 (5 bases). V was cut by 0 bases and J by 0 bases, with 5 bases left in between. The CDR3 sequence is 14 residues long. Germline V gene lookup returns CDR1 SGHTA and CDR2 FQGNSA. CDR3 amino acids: CASSLAGDQETQYF. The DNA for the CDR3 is TGTGCCAGCAGCTTAGCAGGGGACCAAGAGACCCAGTACTTC.

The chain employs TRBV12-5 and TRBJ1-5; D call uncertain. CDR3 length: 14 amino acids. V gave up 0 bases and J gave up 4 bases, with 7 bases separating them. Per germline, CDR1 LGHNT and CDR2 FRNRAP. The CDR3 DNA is TGTGCTAGTGGTTTGGTACGGGATAATCAGCCCCAGCATTTT. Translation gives CASGLVRDNQPQHF.

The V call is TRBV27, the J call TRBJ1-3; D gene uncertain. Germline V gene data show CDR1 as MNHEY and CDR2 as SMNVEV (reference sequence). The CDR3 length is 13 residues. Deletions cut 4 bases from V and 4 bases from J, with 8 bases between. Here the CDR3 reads CASSSEKGNTIYF. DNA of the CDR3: TGTGCCAGCAGTTCCGAGAAAGGAAACACCATATATTTT.

The CDR3 here is CASTGQGAYGYTF. The CDR3 DNA sequence: TGTGCCAGCACGGGACAGGGGGCCTATGGCTACACCTTC. The chain has TRBV2 and TRBJ1-2; 12 positions match TRBD1. J gave up 4 bases and V 7 bases, and 1 base lay outside the gene matches. There are 13 residues in the CDR3. Germline V gene data show CDR1 as SNHLY and CDR2 as FYNNEI.